This entry concerns a single T cell receptor (beta chain). This sample stems from a study of blood T cell repertoires in COVID-19. Turning to the study itself: PBMCs, B-cell-depleted T cells, or T cells provided the cDNA or gDNA that made up the material.

In the authors' workflow: Amplification of reference gene primers provided the estimated nucleated cell counts. Some clones are missing from TCRdb's copy, which holds only in-frame ones; the method was immunoSEQ multiplex PCR. The D gene and trimming were derived from the DNA, and the V and J assignments and clone size from that table. The sample has about 350,000 clones, less than 90% seen once. Adults between about 18 and 95 years of age took part from 20 to 25 US areas. Before being deemed recovered, Cohort 3 donors had two negative PCRs, clearance, or symptom resolution. Deletions cut 4 bases from V and 3 bases from J, with 9 bases between. The CDR3 sequence is 13 residues long. Germline CDR1 and CDR2: SNHLY and FYNNEI.

The chain uses TRBV2 and TRBJ1-1; D gene ambiguous. This clonotype originated in a woman aged 30 to 39 who had recovered from COVID-19. Sequencing was performed on PBMCs or T cells enriched from blood (not recorded which). The CDR3 DNA reads TGTGCCAGCAGTGCCCCCCATGACACTGAAGCTTTCTTT. This translates into CASSAPHDTEAFF.